Below, 20 T cell receptor beta chains from the same sample are listed, as sequenced in a study of technical replicates of blood from a few donors. Here immunoSEQ multiplex PCR was the method, and the copy in TCRdb shows in-frame clones only, minus some. The sample lists 55,000 to 65,000 clones; roughly 90% were seen once. Sequencing was performed on PBMCs. These receptors all come from a human donor in good health. Some clones in this sample may be carry-over from other donors' samples.

V usage is TRBV29-1 and J usage is TRBJ1-2, with 10 bases fitting TRBD1. The CDR3 is 18 amino acids. Germline loops: CDR1 SQVTM, CDR2 ANQGSEA. V was clipped by 4 bases and J by 2 bases; unmatched bases: 16. CDR3 sequence: CSVGPHSAGTGVNYGYTF. The CDR3 DNA follows: TGCAGCGTTGGCCCCCACAGCGCCGGGACAGGGGTAAACTATGGCTACACCTTC. Supplemented by reference TRBV29-1 and TRBJ1-2, the full variable domain reads SAVISQKPSRDICQRGTSLTIQCQVDSQVTMMFWYRQQPGQSLTLIATANQGSEATYESGFVIDKFPISRPNLTFSTLTVSNMSPEDSSIYLCSVGPHSAGTGVNYGYTFGSGTRLTVV.

The rearrangement joins TRBV5-4 to TRBJ1-1, with 9 positions matching TRBD1. Germline V gene data show CDR1 as SGHNT and CDR2 as YYREEE (reference sequence). The CDR3 contains 14 residues. J was trimmed by 3 bases and V by 7 bases; bases with no gene match: 7. The CDR3 nucleotides are TGTGCCAGCTCCACAGGGGGCGCTTACACTGAAGCTTTCTTT. Translating it yields CASSTGGAYTEAFF.

The chain's CDR3 is CASSYSGGWNEKLFF. CDR3 DNA: TGTGCCAGCAGTTACTCTGGAGGGTGGAATGAAAAACTGTTTTTT. The J gene is TRBJ1-4, the V gene TRBV6-5; D is unresolved. The CDR3 consists of 15 residues. Germline CDR1 MNHEY, CDR2 SVGAGI. The germline V and J ends were trimmed by 0 bases and 5 bases, with 10 bases remaining between them.

The chain is built from TRBV19 and TRBJ1-3; 8 nucleotides align to TRBD1. Germline values: CDR1 LNHDA, CDR2 SQIVND (reference sequence). J was trimmed by 0 bases and V by 8 bases; bases with no gene match: 3. The CDR3 spans 14 residues. The CDR3 is CASGRGLSGNTIYF. CDR3 bases: TGTGCCAGTGGCAGGGGGCTCTCTGGAAACACCATATATTTT.

The chain employs TRBV27 and TRBJ2-3; TRBD2 agrees at 14 bases. V gave up 3 bases and J gave up 4 bases; unmatched junction bases: 6. There are 17 residues in the CDR3. Per germline, CDR1 MNHEY and CDR2 SMNVEV (reference sequence). Here the CDR3 DNA reads TGTGCCAGCAGTTTCGCGCGGGGACTAGCGGGAGCAGATACGCAGTATTTT. Translated, it gives CASSFARGLAGADTQYF.

The V gene is TRBV5-6, the J gene TRBJ1-5; D gene ambiguous. The CDR3 sequence is 12 residues long. Germline V CDR1 and CDR2: SGHDT, YYEEEE. V lost 2 bases and J lost 5, with 5 bases in between. For the CDR3, the DNA is TGTGCCAGCAGCTTCCGGGATCAGCCCCAGCATTTT. Its protein product is CASSFRDQPQHF.

V usage is TRBV9 and J usage is TRBJ1-4; 8 bases are shared with TRBD1. Germline CDR1 SGDLS, CDR2 YYNGEE. CDR3 size: 18 residues. V trimming: 9 bases; J trimming: 3 bases; junction bases outside the gene matches: 19. CDR3: CATFTGQGANWANEKLFF. CDR3 sequence (DNA): TGTGCCACCTTCACCGGCCAGGGGGCGAATTGGGCTAATGAAAAACTGTTTTTT.

The gene calls are TRBV27 and TRBJ2-7; D perhaps matches TRBD2 (5 bases). The CDR3 is made up of 14 amino acids. Trimming cost V 2 bases and J 0 bases, with 8 bases left between them. Germline loops: CDR1 MNHEY, CDR2 SMNVEV (reference sequence). CDR3 coding DNA: TGTGCCAGCAGTTTAGAAGGGAGCTCCTACGAGCAGTACTTC. This encodes CASSLEGSSYEQYF.

In this sample, this clone turned up a few times. The gene calls are TRBV7-7 and TRBJ2-7; TRBD2 is a possible D gene (6 bases). Germline V gene sequence: CDR1 SSHAT, CDR2 FNYEAQ (reference sequence). The CDR3 runs 15 residues. The ends were cut back, 0 bases at V and 4 bases at J, with 13 bases in the middle. CDR3 nucleotides: TGTGCCAGCAGCTTAGCTCCGGGACTTAAATACGAGCAGTACTTC. Amino acid sequence: CASSLAPGLKYEQYF.

The table lists this clone with a few counts. The genes are TRBV6-1 and TRBJ2-3, with 12 positions matching TRBD2. The V and J ends lost 2 bases and 4 bases, in that order; junction bases with no gene match: 1. The germline V gene encodes CDR1 MNHNS and CDR2 SASEGT. The CDR3 sequence is 15 residues long. The CDR3 region has the DNA TGTGCCAGCAGTGAACTAGCGGGGGGGCCAGATACGCAGTATTTT. This translates into CASSELAGGPDTQYF.

This clone has a single count. This sequence joins TRBV4-3 and TRBJ2-3; 7 bases agree with TRBD2. The ends lost 0 bases at V and 6 bases at J; junction bases unmatched: 12. The CDR3 totals 17 residues. Germline values: CDR1 LGHNA, CDR2 YSLEER. This CDR3 reads CASSQDSGSGIRDTQYF. CDR3 bases: TGCGCCAGCAGCCAAGATTCGGGGAGCGGGATCCGGGATACGCAGTATTTT.

The chain joins TRBV20-1 to TRBJ2-3; TRBD1 might be the D (6 bases). V gave up 6 bases and J gave up 8 bases, with 12 bases separating them. The CDR3 consists of 11 residues. Germline CDR1 is DFQATT and CDR2 is SNEGSKA (reference sequence). CDR3 sequence reads: CSAVGGGTQYF. The DNA of the CDR3 is TGCAGTGCCGTAGGGGGTGGTACGCAGTATTTT.

The chain recombines TRBV19 with TRBJ2-2, with unresolved D. This CDR3 spans 16 amino acids. The germline V gene has CDR1 LNHDA and CDR2 SQIVND (reference sequence). V lost 3 bases to trimming and J lost 4 bases, with 15 bases between them. CDR3 sequence (DNA): TGTGCCAGTAGTATCCGCGGTGCCCGTGGCACCGGGGAGCTGTTTTTT. This gives the protein CASSIRGARGTGELFF.

This chain connects TRBV4-2 to TRBJ2-7; no definite D call. There are 13 residues in the CDR3. Germline CDR1 reads LGHNA; CDR2 reads YNFKEQ. Trimming stripped 4 bases from V and 3 bases from J, with 10 bases between. The CDR3 DNA reads TGTGCCAGCAGCCCTACAGAATTCTACGAGCAGTACTTC. Amino acid sequence: CASSPTEFYEQYF.

The chain couples TRBV5-5 to TRBJ1-6, with 7 bases fitting TRBD1. The CDR3 loop spans 15 amino acids. The germline V gene has CDR1 SGHKS and CDR2 YYEKEE (reference sequence). V shed 3 bases, J shed 9 bases, and the junction held 9 bases outside the gene matches. CDR3 bases: TGTGCCAGCAGCTCGGACAGGCCAAAAAGTTCACCCCTCCACTTT. Its translation: CASSSDRPKSSPLHF.

This clone occurred once. V is TRBV29-1 and J is TRBJ1-2; D might be TRBD1 (5 bases). The CDR3 covers 17 residues. From germline, CDR1 is SQVTM and CDR2 ANQGSEA. Trimming stripped 6 bases from V and 0 bases from J, with 23 bases between. This CDR3 is CSVYQGADSAPNYGYTF. CDR3 nucleotides: TGCAGCGTCTACCAAGGGGCTGACAGCGCTCCTAACTATGGCTACACCTTC. Variable domain in full (rest from reference TRBV29-1 and TRBJ1-2): SAVISQKPSRDICQRGTSLTIQCQVDSQVTMMFWYRQQPGQSLTLIATANQGSEATYESGFVIDKFPISRPNLTFSTLTVSNMSPEDSSIYLCSVYQGADSAPNYGYTFGSGTRLTVV.

The chain has TRBV7-9 and TRBJ1-2; 9 bases line up with TRBD1. CDR1 and CDR2 (germline): SEHNR, FQNEAQ (reference sequence). The J segment lost 4 bases and the V segment lost 10 bases, leaving 10 bases of the junction unmatched. This CDR3 has 14 residues. The CDR3 bases are TGTGCCAAGCTACAGGGGGCTTTGGTCTATGGCTACACCTTC. As protein: CAKLQGALVYGYTF.

This chain joins TRBV4-3 and TRBJ2-2; TRBD1 matches 9 bases. Germline values: CDR1 LGHNA, CDR2 YSLEER. The CDR3 loop spans 15 amino acids. Unmatched junction bases numbered 7, after V lost 10 bases and J lost 1 base. CDR3: CATGRGQGNTGELFF. The CDR3 DNA is TGCGCCACGGGGCGGGGACAGGGGAACACCGGGGAGCTGTTTTTT.

The chain joins TRBV4-1 to TRBJ2-3, with 8 bases identical to TRBD1. Germline V gives CDR1 MGHRA, CDR2 YSYEKL. V shed 3 bases and J 0 bases; nucleotides not matched to a gene: 2. CDR3 length: 15 residues. This chain's CDR3 is CASSQTGASTDTQYF. CDR3 DNA: TGCGCCAGCAGCCAGACAGGGGCAAGCACAGATACGCAGTATTTT.

In this sample, this clone turned up once. J is TRBJ1-2 and V is TRBV2; D not resolved. CDR1 and CDR2 from the germline V gene are SNHLY and FYNNEI. Trimming pared 4 bases from V and 5 bases from J, leaving 8 bases between. This CDR3 comprises 12 residues. CDR3 residues: CASSVEQYGYTF. The CDR3 DNA sequence: TGTGCCAGCAGTGTCGAACAGTATGGCTACACCTTC.